Listed below are T cell receptor beta chains from one sample, sequenced in a study of blood T cell repertoires in COVID-19. The method was immunoSEQ multiplex PCR; TCRdb's version includes in-frame clones alone and lacks a portion of them. The data contain 37,000 or so clones, approximately 91% of them singletons. Sequences were obtained from peripheral blood. The receptors were gathered from a man aged 55-75 years with active COVID-19. CDR3s include the opening cysteine and the closing phenylalanine or tryptophan. The D gene is left open where the match is weak. Clone sizes are given selectively: once, few, many, or a class where the clone is expanded.

v_call,clone_size,d_call,j_call,cdr3_nt,cdr3_aa
TRBV5-5,once,TRBD2,TRBJ2-7,TGTGCCAGCAGCTTGGGAGTAGCGGGTCCCTACGAGCAGTACTTC,CASSLGVAGPYEQYF
TRBV19,-,-,TRBJ1-1,TGTGCCAGTACCTCCCCCGTTGGGCGGGCCCTAACCGGCACTGAAGCTTTCTTT,CASTSPVGRALTGTEAFF
TRBV29-1,-,TRBD1,TRBJ1-3,TGCAGCGTTGAAGATCCGGCAGGGGGTGGTCGTCGAGGAAACACCATATATTTT,CSVEDPAGGGRRGNTIYF
TRBV28,-,-,TRBJ1-1,TGTGCCAGCAGTTTGGGCCCTGGGGCAGGGTACACTGAAGCTTTCTTT,CASSLGPGAGYTEAFF
TRBV10-2,once,-,TRBJ2-2,TGCGCCAGCAGTGGAGCCATCACCGGGGAGCTGTTTTTT,CASSGAITGELFF
TRBV5-1,-,TRBD2,TRBJ2-1,TGCGCCAGCAGCTTGGCATTATTAGGGACTAGCGGGGGCAGGGGGAATGAGCAGTTCTTC,CASSLALLGTSGGRGNEQFF
TRBV6-2/TRBV6-3,-,TRBD2,TRBJ2-7,TGTGCCAGCAGTTACGTTGGGCGGGAGTTTGGCTACGAGCAGTACTTC,CASSYVGREFGYEQYF
TRBV20-1,few,-,TRBJ2-3,TGCAGTGCCCACAGCGGGGATACGCAGTATTTT,CSAHSGDTQYF
TRBV2,few,-,TRBJ2-7,TGTGCCAGCAGCTTGACAGACGAGCAGTACTTC,CASSLTDEQYF
TRBV12-2,-,-,TRBJ1-3,TGTGCAAGTCGCTTAGCGCCCTACAGAAATACAGGAAACACCATATATTTT,CASRLAPYRNTGNTIYF
TRBV7-8,medium-sized,-,TRBJ1-1,TGTGCCAGCAGCTTAGAGCGGGGGAACACTGAAGCTTTCTTT,CASSLERGNTEAFF
TRBV6-6,-,TRBD2,TRBJ2-1,TGTGCCAGCAGTCGGACTAGCGGGGGGGGAAGCTCCTACAATGAGCAGTTCTTC,CASSRTSGGGSSYNEQFF
TRBV11-2,-,-,TRBJ2-1,TGTGCCAGCAGCTTAGACCCGGGAATCTACAATGAGCAGTTCTTC,CASSLDPGIYNEQFF
TRBV14,-,-,TRBJ2-3,TGTGCCAGCAGCCAAGCACTCACAGATACGCAGTATTTT,CASSQALTDTQYF
TRBV19,-,TRBD1,TRBJ1-2,TGTGCCAGTAGCCCGGGACAGGCTAACTATGGCTACACCTTC,CASSPGQANYGYTF
TRBV10-3,once,-,TRBJ1-2,TGTGCCATCAGTATTACTGATAACTATGGCTACACCTTC,CAISITDNYGYTF
TRBV5-1,-,-,TRBJ2-1,TGCGCCAGCAGCTTGGACGGGTCTTCCTACAATGAGCAGTTCTTC,CASSLDGSSYNEQFF
TRBV27,-,TRBD2,TRBJ2-3,TGTGCCAGCAGTTCTATAGCGGGAGGCGCAGATACGCAGTATTTT,CASSSIAGGADTQYF
TRBV3-1/TRBV3-2,-,-,TRBJ2-3,TGTGCCAGCAAGGAAGTAGCCTCCACAGATACGCAGTATTTT,CASKEVASTDTQYF
TRBV18,-,TRBD2,TRBJ2-3,TGTGCCAGCTCACCATGGGCGGGAGGGGCCACAGATACGCAGTATTTT,CASSPWAGGATDTQYF
TRBV23-1,-,-,TRBJ1-5,TGCGCCAGCAGTCTGAGTGATCAGCCCCAGCATTTT,CASSLSDQPQHF
TRBV19,-,TRBD1,TRBJ2-5,TGTGCCAGTAGTATTAGGTTGGACAGGGGAGAGACCCAGTACTTC,CASSIRLDRGETQYF
TRBV4-2,-,TRBD2,TRBJ2-1,TGTGCCAGCAGCCAAGATAATGGGGTAGCGGGCGGCTCCTACAATGAGCAGTTCTTC,CASSQDNGVAGGSYNEQFF
TRBV7-2,-,-,TRBJ1-5,TGTGCCAGCAGCTTAGGGCTGACAAGTGGGGGGGAGCCCCAGCATTTT,CASSLGLTSGGEPQHF
TRBV19,-,-,TRBJ2-2,TGTGCCAGTAGTATAACTCAACTAATTAACACCGGGGAGCTGTTTTTT,CASSITQLINTGELFF
TRBV7-3,-,TRBD2,TRBJ2-3,TGTGCCAGCAGCCCATCCCCGGGACTAGCCAGCACAGATACGCAGTATTTT,CASSPSPGLASTDTQYF
TRBV7-2,-,-,TRBJ1-2,TGTGCCAGCAGCTTAAACGCTAGGGGCTACACCTTC,CASSLNARGYTF
TRBV9,-,-,TRBJ1-6,TGTGCCAGCAGCGTAGCTAATCCGGGGGGCGGGTCACCCCTCCACTTT,CASSVANPGGGSPLHF
TRBV7-9,-,TRBD2,TRBJ2-7,TGTGCCAGCAGCCCGAGGACTAGCTTCGTTTCGGAGCAGTACTTC,CASSPRTSFVSEQYF
TRBV2,-,-,TRBJ1-4,TGTGCCAGCACCCGACTGGGAGTTAATGAAAAACTGTTTTTT,CASTRLGVNEKLFF
TRBV19,-,-,TRBJ1-5,TGTGCCAGTACCCTTGGCCCCACAGTTAGCAATCAGCCCCAGCATTTT,CASTLGPTVSNQPQHF
TRBV9,-,TRBD1,TRBJ2-7,TGTGCCAGCAGCGTAGGGACAGGAGAACACTACGAGCAGTACTTC,CASSVGTGEHYEQYF
TRBV7-9,once,-,TRBJ2-7,TGTGCCAGCAGCTTAGGTTTACGGTCCGAGCAGTACTTC,CASSLGLRSEQYF
TRBV7-8,-,-,TRBJ2-2,TGTGCCAGCAGCTTAGACAGGTCCGGGGAGCTGTTTTTT,CASSLDRSGELFF
TRBV6-1,-,TRBD2,TRBJ2-1,TGTGCCAGCAGTGAGGGACTAGCGGAGTACAATGAGCAGTTCTTC,CASSEGLAEYNEQFF
TRBV10-3,-,-,TRBJ1-1,TGTGCCATCAGTGCTAGGACTCCGGCCACTGAAGCTTTCTTT,CAISARTPATEAFF
TRBV5-1,-,-,TRBJ2-5,TGCGCCAGCAGCTTGTCTTCAGGTTCAAGGGAGACCCAGTACTTC,CASSLSSGSRETQYF
TRBV6-5,once,TRBD2,TRBJ2-2,TGTGCCAGCAGTCCGGGGACTAGCGGTACCGGGGAGCTGTTTTTT,CASSPGTSGTGELFF
TRBV7-8,-,TRBD1,TRBJ2-7,TGTGCCAGCAGCCGGAGCCGGGACAGGGGCCCCTACGAGCAGTACTTC,CASSRSRDRGPYEQYF
TRBV4-2,medium-sized,TRBD1,TRBJ2-2,TGTGCCAGCAGCCCGGGGGGACAGGGGCGCACCGGGGAGCTGTTTTTT,CASSPGGQGRTGELFF
TRBV30,-,-,TRBJ1-2,TGTGCCGGGCACCGGGGGACTGGTGGCTACACCTTC,CAGHRGTGGYTF
TRBV5-1,-,TRBD1,TRBJ1-2,TGCGCCAGCAGCCCCACGACAGGGAACTATGGCTACACCTTC,CASSPTTGNYGYTF
TRBV11-2,-,-,TRBJ2-3,TGTGCCAGCAGCTTAGAGTGGCTAGCAGATACGCAGTATTTT,CASSLEWLADTQYF
TRBV4-1,few,-,TRBJ2-7,TGCGCCAGCAGCTCAACTAGCTTCGCCTCCTACGAGCAGTACTTC,CASSSTSFASYEQYF
TRBV7-3,-,TRBD1,TRBJ1-5,TGTGCCAGCAGCCCCGGGACAGGGAATCAGCCCCAGCATTTT,CASSPGTGNQPQHF